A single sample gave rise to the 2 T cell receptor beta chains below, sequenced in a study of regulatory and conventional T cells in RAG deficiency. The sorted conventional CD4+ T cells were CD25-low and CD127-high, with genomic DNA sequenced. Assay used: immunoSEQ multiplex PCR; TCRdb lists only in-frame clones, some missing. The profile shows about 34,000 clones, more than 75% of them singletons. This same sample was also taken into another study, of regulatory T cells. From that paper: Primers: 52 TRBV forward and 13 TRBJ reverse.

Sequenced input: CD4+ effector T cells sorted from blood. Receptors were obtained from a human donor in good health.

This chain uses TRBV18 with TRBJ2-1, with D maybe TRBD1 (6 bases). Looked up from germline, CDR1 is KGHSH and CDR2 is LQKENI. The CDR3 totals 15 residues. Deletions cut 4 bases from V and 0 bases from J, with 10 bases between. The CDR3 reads CASSQGQSSYNEQFF. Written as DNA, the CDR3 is TGTGCCAGCTCACAAGGACAGAGCTCCTACAATGAGCAGTTCTTC.

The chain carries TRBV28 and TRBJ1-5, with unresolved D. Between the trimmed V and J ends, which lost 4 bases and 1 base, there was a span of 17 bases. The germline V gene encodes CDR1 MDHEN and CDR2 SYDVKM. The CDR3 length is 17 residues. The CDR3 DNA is TGTGCCAGCAGTTCCATGAGCGGAGGGAAGAGCAATCAGCCCCAGCATTTT. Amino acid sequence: CASSSMSGGKSNQPQHF.